This T cell receptor (beta chain) was documented in a study of blood T cells in healthy people across ages. It was with a sample-barcoded 5' primer and a J-beta primer mix that a second PCR of roughly 7 to 12 cycles was run. Each cDNA molecule received a tag from a template-switch adaptor that had 12 random nucleotides. TCRdb analysed the 5' RACE reads with MiXCR anew, one entry per CDR3 protein. The sample records 750,000 or so distinct CDR3 sequences, just under 25% being singletons. The CDR3 has 18 residues. In germline, CDR1 is SGHVS, CDR2 FQNEAQ. V gave up 1 base and J gave up 1 base; unmatched junction bases: 8. The same data also went into a second study, on T cells of mothers and their children. As reported in that work: Each donor was one of three healthy Caucasian mothers or one of their six children. In both related and unrelated pairs, TCR recombination output is shaped similarly by thymic selection.

The receptor was isolated from a boy aged 10-17 years in good health. Sequencing was performed on blood. The chain links TRBV7-8 to TRBJ2-5; 11 nucleotides match TRBD2. In nucleotides, the CDR3 is TGTGCCAGCAGCTTAGGCCCTAGCGGGGGGCCAAGCCAAGAGACCCAGTACTTC. Its translation: CASSLGPSGGPSQETQYF.